This T cell receptor (beta chain) was captured in a study of T cell responses to AZD1222 COVID-19 vaccine (dated by TCRdb to about 2021). At the level of the whole study: AZD1222 recipients with second doses at about 4 weeks or about 12 weeks were pooled, because spike-specific TCR depth and breadth did not differ between schedules. Trial participants were enrolled by age into subgroups of 18-55, 56-69 and 70-plus years, and around 150, 28 and 57 TCR-sequenced participants, respectively, were included in these subgroups. TCR sequencing covered roughly 230 trial participants: 200 to 210 given two doses of AZD1222 and about 26 given two doses of MenACWY control vaccine. Overall study outcomes, separate from this receptor: After two AZD1222 doses, both the breadth and the depth of spike-specific TCRs were significantly higher than at day 0 and than in MenACWY recipients. The vaccine-associated CD4 TCRs covered the entire spike protein, and the dominant responses fell in regions 160-218 and 743-854. Epitopes outside the regions mutated in the B.1.351 and B.1.1.7 variants were reportedly recognized by nearly half of the unique spike-specific TCRs. Conclusions about previously exposed vaccinees were limited because only a handful of AZD1222 recipients were SARS-CoV-2 seropositive at baseline. Because no day 14 peak-response samples were available, repertoires were characterized only after the peak T cell response. Participants were mostly white British, with more females than males. The authors suggested clonal diversity may have been underestimated. The 56-69-year group was small, and its depth increase did not reach significance, likely because of low power.

The CDR3 regions of human TCRbeta chains were subjected to immunosequencing. From the authors' description of their analysis: TCRs in the repertoires were matched against a reference library of SARS-CoV-2-specific TCRs that had been generated with the MIRA antigen-specificity platform. Breadth meant the fraction of unique TCRs that were SARS-CoV-2-associated, whereas depth meant the fraction of total T cells that were SARS-CoV-2-associated. Using the MIRA data, each spike-specific TCR was mapped to the spike region that the TCR reacts to and placed in a CD4 or CD8 class. Log10-transformed breadth and depth values were compared by one-way ANOVA with Sidak's multiple comparisons tests. TCRdb obtained this table from immuneACCESS and retained in-frame rearrangements with V and J assigned. These tables miss some clones; where compared with another copy, unresolved V genes account for less than half of the shortfall, and the remainder is unexplained. V, J and clone size are taken as reported in that table, and D and trimming were inferred from the DNA itself. Present in this sample are around 140,000 clones, around 91% of which were seen just once. The top ten hold 1.5% to 2% of the sample.

Notes on this clone: Its specific antigen is unknown. Base qualities are not recorded, but no much larger clone differs from it by a single base.

The time point label on this specimen signifies: baseline before first vaccination. The vaccinee samples were drawn from two UK trials, COV001 and COV002, one of which was a single-blind randomized controlled phase 2/3 trial testing AZD1222 (ChAdOx1 nCoV-19) in healthy adults. For TCRbeta chain sequencing, PBMC samples from trial participants were taken at day 0 and at day 28 after the second dose. For CDR1 and CDR2, the germline V gene (reference sequence) lists LGHDT and YNNKEL. The germline V and J ends show losses of 4 bases and 2 bases respectively, and no gene match explains 13 bases of the junction. The CDR3 runs 18 residues from the cysteine to the phenylalanine. Left in the record is the CDR3 DNA by itself, 54 bases read in frame from the first base.

The specimen comprised peripheral blood, sampled on day 0 of AZD1222 vaccination. The chain uses TRBV3-1 (or the pseudogene TRBV3-2) and TRBJ2-5, and TRBD2 aligns with 10 junction nucleotides. The receptor was isolated from an adult in good health. The CDR3 has the sequence CASSRQLSGGASQETQYF. The sequenced DNA: TGTGCCAGCAGCCGTCAATTGAGCGGGGGGGCGTCACAAGAGACCCAGTACTTC.